This T cell receptor beta chain was observed in a study of graft-versus-host responses after intestinal transplantation. Turning to the study itself: Recipients were all induced with anti-thymocyte globulin, then given tacrolimus and steroids for 2 to 4 years. Study findings and constraints: Early post-transplant declines in HvG were associated with peak levels of circulating GvH clones. Detected in recipient marrow were GvH clones, some of which were first observed in ileum or blood.

V was cut by 5 bases and J by 7 bases, with 15 bases left in between. This CDR3 region has 13 residues. In germline, CDR1 is MNHEY, CDR2 SVGAGI. Profiling relied on immunoSEQ multiplex PCR, and the TCRdb table lists in-frame clones only, not all of them. The data contain 88,000 or so clones, almost 90% of them singletons. To note about this clone: Antigen: not known.

This clonotype was sampled from a human donor who received an intestinal transplant. Source: unstimulated CD4+ T cells sorted from spleen or lymph node cells, taken before intestinal transplant. The V call is TRBV6-5, the J call TRBJ2-7, with D possibly matching TRBD1 (6 bases). This chain's CDR3 is CASSKQGLGEQYF. CDR3 DNA: TGTGCCAGCAGTAAACAGGGCCTTGGTGAGCAGTACTTC.